A selection of T cell receptor beta chains follows, all from one sample in a study of blood T cell repertoires in COVID-19. The method was immunoSEQ multiplex PCR; TCRdb's version includes in-frame clones alone and lacks a portion of them. The profile shows about 320,000 clones, about 82% of them singletons. Specimen: peripheral blood. These receptors were obtained from a human donor in a cohort sampled during active COVID-19. Both conserved end residues are part of each CDR3. D genes are given only for firm matches. Rows may omit the clone size; those that give it use once, few, many or a size class.

>NA|TRBV2|many|TRBJ1-5
CATKLGGNNQPQHF
TGTGCCACCAAACTTGGGGGGAACAATCAGCCCCAGCATTTT
>NA|TRBV20-1|few|TRBJ1-2
CSASSVDLVRGYTF
TGCAGTGCTAGTTCGGTGGACTTGGTTAGGGGCTACACCTTC
>NA|TRBV9|NA|TRBJ1-4
CASSVSPVEKLFF
TGTGCCAGCAGCGTATCCCCCGTTGAAAAACTGTTTTTT
>TRBD2|TRBV28|NA|TRBJ2-1
CATTLLAGGTNEQFF
TGTGCCACCACTCTACTAGCGGGGGGGACCAATGAGCAGTTCTTC
>TRBD1|TRBV9|NA|TRBJ1-2
CASSADRGEGYTF
TGTGCCAGCAGCGCGGACAGGGGTGAGGGCTACACCTTC
>TRBD2|TRBV7-9|once|TRBJ2-3
CASSSSLAGDTDTQYF
TGTGCCAGCAGCTCCTCCCTAGCGGGGGACACAGATACGCAGTATTTT
>NA|TRBV18|NA|TRBJ2-7
CASSPQGTYEQYF
TGTGCCAGCTCACCCCAGGGAACCTACGAGCAGTACTTC
>NA|TRBV30|few|TRBJ1-3
CAWLGETGNTIYF
TGTGCCTGGTTGGGAGAAACTGGAAACACCATATATTTT
>NA|TRBV4-2|many|TRBJ2-7
CASSQEWTDSYEQYF
TGTGCCAGCAGCCAAGAATGGACAGACTCCTACGAGCAGTACTTC
>TRBD1|TRBV11-1|NA|TRBJ1-1
CASSFNGQGMNTEAFF
TGTGCCAGCAGCTTTAACGGACAGGGGATGAACACTGAAGCTTTCTTT
>NA|TRBV24-1|NA|TRBJ2-7
CATSDPGAGEQYF
TGTGCCACCAGTGACCCGGGAGCCGGGGAGCAGTACTTC
>NA|TRBV10-3|once|TRBJ1-1
CAIRAAGELDTEAFF
TGTGCCATCAGAGCGGCAGGGGAATTGGACACTGAAGCTTTCTTT